This TCR beta chain is from a study of OX40 agonist ivuxolimab in advanced cancers. The wider study: Ivuxolimab, an agonist antibody against OX40 (CD134), was given to patients.

With regard to this clone: The antigen is undetermined.

Data came from immunoSEQ multiplex PCR; TCRdb stores just in-frame clones and leaves some out. The table lists about 82,000 clones, approximately 82% of them singletons, with more than 0.7% in the top ten. The V and J ends lost 5 bases and 7 bases, in that order; junction bases with no gene match: 1. The CDR3 loop spans 13 amino acids. Per the germline V gene, CDR1 is LNHDA and CDR2 is SQIVND (reference sequence). General study points: Some of the lowest clonal expansion was seen in partial responders at 0.1-3.0 mg/kg. Expanded clones were, on average, more numerous in CD8+ T cells than in CD4+.

This chain uses TRBV19 with TRBJ1-6, with 8 bases identical to TRBD1. This clonotype was obtained from an adult with an advanced solid tumor such as melanoma, head and neck, liver or kidney cancer. The starting material was CD4+ or CD8+ T cells sorted from blood, obtained in a trial of the OX40 agonist ivuxolimab. The CDR3 reads CASSRQGNSPLHF. CDR3 sequence (DNA): TGTGCCAGTAGTCGACAGGGGAATTCACCCCTCCACTTT.